The present T cell receptor (beta chain) was sequenced within a study of radiation and T cells in renal cell carcinoma. This clone was observed once. Its target is not known. The repertoire was sequenced with immunoSEQ multiplex PCR; TCRdb's copy has only in-frame clones and lacks some. The table includes roughly 120,000 clones, approximately 78% detected once. The CDR3 covers 16 residues. Germline CDR1 LGHNA, CDR2 YNFKEQ. The V end was cut by 0 bases, the J end by 1 base, with 10 bases between. The time point was: blood 2 weeks post-SBRT. Treatment meaning: 15 Gy SBRT to primary tumor, nephrectomy 4 weeks later. The study's findings and limits: Top tumor clonotypes rose in blood 2 weeks post-radiation, then contracted.

This TCR came from a woman in her fifties or sixties with renal cell carcinoma. This chain connects TRBV4-2 to TRBJ2-1; D might be TRBD2 (6 bases). Sequencing was performed on blood, taken from a patient whose treatment included radiotherapy and nephrectomy. The CDR3 sequence: CASSQESGFSYNEQFF. The DNA of the CDR3 is TGTGCCAGCAGCCAAGAGAGCGGGTTTTCCTACAATGAGCAGTTCTTC.